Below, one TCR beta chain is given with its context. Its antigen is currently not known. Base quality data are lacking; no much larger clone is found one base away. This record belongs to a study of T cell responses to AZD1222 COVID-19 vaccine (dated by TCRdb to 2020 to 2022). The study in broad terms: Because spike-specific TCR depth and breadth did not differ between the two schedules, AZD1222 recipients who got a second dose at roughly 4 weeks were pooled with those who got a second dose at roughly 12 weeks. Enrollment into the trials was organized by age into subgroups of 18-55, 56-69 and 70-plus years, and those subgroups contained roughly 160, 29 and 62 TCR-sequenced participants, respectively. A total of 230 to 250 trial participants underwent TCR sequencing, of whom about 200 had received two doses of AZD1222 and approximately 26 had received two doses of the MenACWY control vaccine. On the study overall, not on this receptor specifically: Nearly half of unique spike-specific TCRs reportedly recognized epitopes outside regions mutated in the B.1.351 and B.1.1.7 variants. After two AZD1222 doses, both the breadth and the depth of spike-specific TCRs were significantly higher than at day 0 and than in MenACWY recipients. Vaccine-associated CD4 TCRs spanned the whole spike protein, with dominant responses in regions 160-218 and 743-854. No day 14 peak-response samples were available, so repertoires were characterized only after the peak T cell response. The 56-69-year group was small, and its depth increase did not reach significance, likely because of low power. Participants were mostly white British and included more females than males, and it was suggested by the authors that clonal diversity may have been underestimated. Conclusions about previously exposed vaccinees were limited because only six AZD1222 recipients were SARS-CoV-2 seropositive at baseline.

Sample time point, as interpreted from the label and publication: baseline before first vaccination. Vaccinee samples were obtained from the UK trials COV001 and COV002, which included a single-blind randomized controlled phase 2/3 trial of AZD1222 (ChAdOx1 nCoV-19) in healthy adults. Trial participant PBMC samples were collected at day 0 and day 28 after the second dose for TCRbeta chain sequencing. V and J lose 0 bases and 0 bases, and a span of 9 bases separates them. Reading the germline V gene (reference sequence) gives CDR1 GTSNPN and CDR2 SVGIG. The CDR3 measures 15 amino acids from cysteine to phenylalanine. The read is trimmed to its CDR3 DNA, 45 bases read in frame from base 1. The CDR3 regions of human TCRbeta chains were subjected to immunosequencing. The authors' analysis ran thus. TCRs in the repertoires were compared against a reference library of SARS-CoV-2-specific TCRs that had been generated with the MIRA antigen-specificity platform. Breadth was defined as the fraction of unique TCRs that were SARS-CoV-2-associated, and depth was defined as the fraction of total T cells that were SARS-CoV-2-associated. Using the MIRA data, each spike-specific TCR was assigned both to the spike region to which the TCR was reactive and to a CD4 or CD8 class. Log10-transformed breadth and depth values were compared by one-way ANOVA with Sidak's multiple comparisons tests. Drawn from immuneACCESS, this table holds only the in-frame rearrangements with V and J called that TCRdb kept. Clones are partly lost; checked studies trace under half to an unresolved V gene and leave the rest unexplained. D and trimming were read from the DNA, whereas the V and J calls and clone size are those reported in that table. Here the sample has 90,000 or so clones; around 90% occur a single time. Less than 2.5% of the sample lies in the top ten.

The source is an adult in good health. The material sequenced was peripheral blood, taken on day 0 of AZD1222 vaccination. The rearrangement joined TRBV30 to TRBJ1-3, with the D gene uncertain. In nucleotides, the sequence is TGTGCCTGGAGTGTGGGTCTTCTCTCTGGAAACACCATATATTTT. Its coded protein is CAWSVGLLSGNTIYF. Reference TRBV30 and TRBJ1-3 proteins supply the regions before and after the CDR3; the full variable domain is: SQTIHQWPATLVQPVGSPLSLECTVEGTSNPNLYWYRQAAGRGLQLLFYSVGIGQISSEVPQNLSASRPQDRQFILSSKKLLLSDSGFYLCAWSVGLLSGNTIYFGEGSWLTVV.